One and the same sample provided the 22 T cell receptor beta chains below, sequenced in a study of OX40 agonist ivuxolimab in advanced cancers. The assay was immunoSEQ multiplex PCR, and TCRdb's table has in-frame clones only and misses some. The table includes some 66,000 clones, around four fifths detected once. This specimen was CD4+ or CD8+ T cells sorted from blood, taken in a trial of the OX40 agonist ivuxolimab. The source is an adult with an advanced solid tumor such as melanoma, head and neck, liver or kidney cancer.

The V gene is TRBV5-1, the J gene TRBJ2-7; TRBD1 aligns across 8 bases. Germline trimming cut 0 bases from V and 3 bases from J; bases unmatched to any gene: 17. This CDR3 has 19 amino acids. Germline V gene data show CDR1 as SGHRS and CDR2 as YFSETQ. This CDR3 reads CASSLARANDRGDIYEQYF. The CDR3 DNA reads TGCGCCAGCAGCTTGGCCCGGGCTAACGACAGGGGCGACATCTACGAGCAGTACTTC. Together with reference TRBV5-1 and TRBJ2-7, the CDR3 gives the full variable domain: KAGVTQTPRYLIKTRGQQVTLSCSPISGHRSVSWYQQTPGQGLQFLFEYFSETQRNKGNFPGRFSGRQFSNSRSEMNVSTLELGDSALYLCASSLARANDRGDIYEQYFGPGTRLTVT.

The chain employs TRBV6-4 and TRBJ1-1; a weak D match, TRBD1 (6 bases). The CDR3 totals 14 residues. Germline loops: CDR1 MRHNA, CDR2 SNTAGT. V was shortened by 4 bases and J by 4 bases, with 13 bases between the two germline ends. This CDR3 is CASSALGGGTEAFF. The CDR3 DNA reads as TGTGCCAGCAGTGCTCTGGGAGGGGGCACTGAAGCTTTCTTT.

The chain employs TRBV10-3 and TRBJ2-2; D might be TRBD2 (6 bases). In germline, CDR1 is ENHRY, CDR2 SYGVKD. V was trimmed by 8 bases and J by 3 bases, leaving 22 bases between them. This CDR3 has 17 amino acids. The CDR3 DNA reads TGTGCCATCCGGTTTGGGGGGACCCGACCGGACACCGGGGAGCTGTTTTTT. It is translated as CAIRFGGTRPDTGELFF.

The chain couples TRBV7-2 to TRBJ1-2; D unresolved. The CDR3 contains 13 residues. Germline assignment: CDR1 SGHTA and CDR2 FQGNSA. Between the trimmed V and J ends, which lost 3 bases and 4 bases, there was a span of 9 bases. The CDR3 reads CASSLGYSYGYTF. CDR3 nucleotides: TGTGCCAGCAGCTTGGGGTACTCCTATGGCTACACCTTC.

This sequence joins TRBV11-2 and TRBJ2-5, with 14 bases lining up with TRBD2. The CDR3 totals 16 residues. The V gene end was trimmed by 5 bases and the J gene end by 2 bases; junction bases not matched to a gene: 4. CDR1 is SGHAT, CDR2 FQNNGV, per germline. The CDR3 coding sequence is TGTGCCAGCAGCGTGACTAGCGGGAGGGGGCAAGAGACCCAGTACTTC. It yields the protein CASSVTSGRGQETQYF.

This chain joins TRBV6-6 and TRBJ1-2; D not certain. The CDR3 runs 13 residues. Per germline, CDR1 MNHNY and CDR2 SVGAGI (reference sequence). With 4 bases removed from V and 4 bases from J, the gap between germline ends came to 10 bases. This chain's CDR3 is CASSLEGPYGYTF. The CDR3 DNA follows: TGTGCCAGCAGTTTAGAGGGCCCCTATGGCTACACCTTC.

The genes are TRBV7-3 and TRBJ2-2, with D unclear. Germline CDR1 reads SGHTA; CDR2 reads FQGTGA. The CDR3 consists of 13 residues. V gave up 4 bases and J gave up 5 bases, with 8 bases separating them. The CDR3 DNA is TGTGCCAGCAGCTCACTAACAACCGGGGAGCTGTTTTTT. Its translation: CASSSLTTGELFF.

This clone was picked up one time. This chain joins TRBV19 and TRBJ2-6; D is unresolved. V shed 3 bases and J shed 0 bases, with 6 bases lying between them. CDR3 length: 15 amino acids. Germline CDR1 is LNHDA and CDR2 is SQIVND (reference sequence). The CDR3 spells CASSIGFSGANVLTF. The CDR3, as DNA: TGTGCCAGTAGTATCGGTTTCTCTGGGGCCAACGTCCTGACTTTC. The full variable domain, rest sourced from reference TRBV19 and TRBJ2-6, is DGGITQSPKYLFRKEGQNVTLSCEQNLNHDAMYWYRQDPGQGLRLIYYSQIVNDFQKGDIAEGYSVSREKKESFPLTVTSAQKNPTAFYLCASSIGFSGANVLTFGAGSRLTVL.

The chain has TRBV29-1 and TRBJ2-1; D remains unclear. Germline assignment: CDR1 SQVTM and CDR2 ANQGSEA. The CDR3 runs 8 residues. The CDR3 DNA reads as TGCACCTACAATGAGCAGTTCTTC. It specifies CTYNEQFF.

V and J are TRBV6-5 and TRBJ1-1; D not resolved. There are 14 residues in the CDR3. Germline V gives CDR1 MNHEY, CDR2 SVGAGI. The V end was cut by 4 bases, the J end by 1 base, with 10 bases between. CDR3: CASSLRSTNTEAFF. CDR3 nucleotide sequence: TGTGCCAGCAGTTTAAGGAGTACGAACACTGAAGCTTTCTTT.

The CDR3 region has the DNA TGTGCCAGCAGCACCTACAGGATTAACACCGGGGAGCTGTTTTTT. It encodes CASSTYRINTGELFF. V is TRBV11-2 and J is TRBJ2-2, with D perhaps matching TRBD1 (5 bases). The germline V and J ends were trimmed by 5 bases and 2 bases, with 12 bases remaining between them. The CDR3 sequence is 15 residues long. The germline CDR1 and CDR2 sequences are SGHAT and FQNNGV.

The CDR3 sequence is CASSQYNEQFF. The DNA for the CDR3 is TGTGCCAGCAGCCAATACAATGAGCAGTTCTTC. This rearrangement joins TRBV5-4 to TRBJ2-1; D is ambiguous. Germline CDR1 and CDR2: SGHNT and YYREEE (reference sequence). This CDR3 region has 11 residues. The V end was cut by 4 bases, the J end by 4 bases, with 3 bases between.

The chain is built from TRBV2 and TRBJ1-1; 7 positions agree with TRBD1. CDR1 is SNHLY and CDR2 is FYNNEI in the germline V gene. The CDR3 loop spans 14 amino acids. The J segment lost 9 bases and the V segment lost 7 bases, leaving 14 bases of the junction unmatched. The CDR3 reads CASTPRAGGSQAFF. The CDR3 DNA reads as TGTGCCAGCACCCCCCGGGCAGGGGGGAGTCAAGCTTTCTTT.

This chain links TRBV14 with TRBJ2-5; a weak D match, TRBD1 (5 bases). The CDR3 consists of 14 residues. The V end was cut by 0 bases, the J end by 4 bases, with 9 bases between. From germline, CDR1 is SGHDN and CDR2 FVKESK. CDR3 nucleotides: TGTGCCAGCAGCCAAGACAGGGTAGGAGAGACCCAGTACTTC. Residues: CASSQDRVGETQYF.

The gene calls are TRBV6-5 and TRBJ2-4, with 7 bases lining up with TRBD1. V was clipped by 7 bases and J by 5 bases; unmatched bases: 8. This CDR3 has 14 residues. In germline, CDR1 is MNHEY, CDR2 SVGAGI. The CDR3 DNA sequence: TGTGCCAGCACATCCGGGACAGCACAAAACATTCAGTACTTC. Protein: CASTSGTAQNIQYF.

For the CDR3, the DNA is TGTGCCAGCAGTGATATTCATCAGGGTGGCTACACCTTC. Protein sequence: CASSDIHQGGYTF. V gene TRBV25-1 combines with J gene TRBJ1-2; maybe TRBD1 (5 bases). The V gene lost 3 bases and the J gene lost 7 bases, with 12 bases spanning the gap. The CDR3 consists of 13 residues. Looked up from germline, CDR1 is MGHDK and CDR2 is SYGVNS.

Only one count was recorded for this clone. The V gene is TRBV10-3, the J gene TRBJ1-1; D unresolved. CDR1 ENHRY and CDR2 SYGVKD come from the germline V gene. The V end was cut by 4 bases, the J end by 0 bases, with 9 bases between. The CDR3 has 14 amino acids. CDR3 sequence (DNA): TGTGCCATCAGTGCAATACAAATGAACACTGAAGCTTTCTTT. Residues: CAISAIQMNTEAFF.

This chain connects TRBV2 to TRBJ2-7; TRBD1 matches 7 bases. Germline CDR1 and CDR2: SNHLY and FYNNEI. CDR3 length: 14 residues. Trimming cost V 6 bases and J 7 bases; bases outside gene matches: 12. The CDR3: CASRSGTASLEQYF. The CDR3 bases are TGTGCCAGCAGGTCCGGGACAGCGAGTCTGGAGCAGTACTTC.

The CDR3 loop reads CASSLAGSGYEQYF. The CDR3 region has the DNA TGTGCCAGCAGCCTAGCGGGTAGCGGTTACGAGCAGTACTTC. V usage is TRBV13 and J usage is TRBJ2-7, with TRBD2 identical over 8 bases. The CDR3 loop spans 14 amino acids. After removal of 5 bases from V and 4 bases from J, the junction contained 7 bases not matched to a gene. CDR1 is PRHDT and CDR2 is FYEKMQ in the germline V gene (reference sequence).

CDR3 DNA sequence: TGCAGCGTTCAGTTCTGGGGGACTAATGAAAAACTGTTTTTT. Protein product: CSVQFWGTNEKLFF. The chain couples TRBV29-1 to TRBJ1-4; D might be TRBD1 (5 bases). V lost 5 bases and J lost 2, with 12 bases in between. The germline CDR1 and CDR2 sequences are SQVTM and ANQGSEA. The length of the CDR3 is 14 residues.

V usage is TRBV19 and J usage is TRBJ2-7; a possible D gene is TRBD2 (6 bases). V shed 4 bases and J shed 5 bases, with 18 bases lying between them. There are 15 residues in the CDR3. Per the germline V gene, CDR1 is LNHDA and CDR2 is SQIVND (reference sequence). The CDR3 is CASSNPGTPFHEQYF. CDR3 sequence (DNA): TGTGCCAGTAGTAACCCCGGGACTCCATTCCACGAGCAGTACTTC.

Comments on this clone: This sample also contains other DNA sequences that code for the same CDR3. The genes are TRBV6-4 and TRBJ1-5; no clear D. CDR1 is MRHNA and CDR2 is SNTAGT in the germline V gene. V was trimmed by 5 bases and J by 0 bases, leaving 5 bases between them. This CDR3 contains 13 residues. This CDR3 reads CASSPSSNQPQHF. For the CDR3, the DNA is TGTGCCAGCAGTCCCAGTAGCAATCAGCCCCAGCATTTT.